These 29 T cell receptor beta chains were all obtained from the same sample, sequenced in a study of blood T cells in healthy people across ages. Using a J-beta primer mix together with a sample-barcoded 5' primer, a second PCR was run for about 7 to 12 cycles. TCRdb used MiXCR to reprocess the 5' RACE reads, holding one entry per CDR3 protein. The table has 1.5 million to 2 million distinct CDR3 sequences, roughly 28% seen once. The specimen was blood. These receptors all stem from a woman under 40 in good health.

This clonotype came up a few times. V usage is TRBV7-9 and J usage is TRBJ1-1; no reliable D call. The CDR3 totals 15 residues. V was pared by 1 base and J by 4 bases, with 13 bases between. Per germline, CDR1 SEHNR and CDR2 FQNEAQ (reference sequence). The CDR3 spells CASSLEGWAGTEAFF. The CDR3 DNA follows: TGTGCCAGCAGCTTAGAAGGGTGGGCGGGCACTGAAGCTTTCTTT. The full variable domain, with the rest looked up from reference TRBV7-9 and TRBJ1-1, is DTGVSQNPRHKITKRGQNVTFRCDPISEHNRLYWYRQTLGQGPEFLTYFQNEAQLEKSRLLSDRFSAERPKGSFSTLEIQRTEQGDSAMYLCASSLEGWAGTEAFFGQGTRLTVV.

The chain carries TRBV12-3 or TRBV12-4 and TRBJ1-2, with D perhaps TRBD1 (5 bases). The CDR3 contains 13 residues. Trimming stripped 3 bases from V and 8 bases from J, with 13 bases between. The CDR3 DNA reads as TGTGCCAGCAGTTTGAACGGGGGAGGCGGCTACACCTTC. Its translation: CASSLNGGGGYTF.

This clonotype has a handful of counts. This chain links TRBV2 with TRBJ1-1; weak D call: TRBD1 (5 bases). The V and J ends lost 11 bases and 5 bases respectively, with 24 bases between them. CDR1 SNHLY and CDR2 FYNNEI come from the germline V gene. The CDR3 spans 15 residues. In nucleotides, the CDR3 is TGTGCCGGCCGAGGAGGTGTAGGCAGGGATACTGAAGCTTTCTTT. This sequence encodes CAGRGGVGRDTEAFF.

This clonotype was observed a handful of times. The chain combines TRBV6-1 with TRBJ1-5; the match to TRBD1 covers 12 bases. Trimming cost V 7 bases and J 6 bases; bases outside gene matches: 10. The length of the CDR3 is 16 residues. In germline, CDR1 is MNHNS, CDR2 SASEGT. In DNA form, the CDR3 reads TGTGCCAGCAAAGACCGGGACAGGGGGCGGATTCAGCCCCAGCATTTT. Translation gives CASKDRDRGRIQPQHF.

This clonotype has more than one count but fewer than ten. This sequence joins TRBV6-5 and TRBJ1-3; D call uncertain. CDR3 length: 11 residues. Germline lookup yields CDR1 MNHEY and CDR2 SVGAGI. The V gene lost 7 bases and the J gene lost 2 bases, with 3 bases spanning the gap. As DNA, the CDR3 is TGTGCCAGCACAGCTGGAAACACCATATATTTT. Encoded protein: CASTAGNTIYF.

The rearrangement links TRBV19 to TRBJ2-1, with 7 bases aligning to TRBD1. The CDR3 sequence is 16 residues long. V gave up 5 bases and J gave up 0 bases; unmatched junction bases: 7. Germline V gene data show CDR1 as LNHDA and CDR2 as SQIVND (reference sequence). The CDR3 sequence: CASSRGQTLSYNEQFF. CDR3 coding DNA: TGTGCCAGTAGTCGGGGACAGACCCTCTCCTACAATGAGCAGTTCTTC. The whole variable domain, filled in from reference TRBV19 and TRBJ2-1, reads DGGITQSPKYLFRKEGQNVTLSCEQNLNHDAMYWYRQDPGQGLRLIYYSQIVNDFQKGDIAEGYSVSREKKESFPLTVTSAQKNPTAFYLCASSRGQTLSYNEQFFGPGTRLTVL.

This clonotype was seen at least ten times. The chain combines TRBV29-1 with TRBJ1-2; possible D gene TRBD1, 6 bases. The CDR3 is 12 amino acids. The V and J ends lost 6 bases and 8 bases respectively, with 16 bases between them. CDR1 and CDR2 from the germline V gene are SQVTM and ANQGSEA. The CDR3 loop reads CSVPGGRGGYTF. CDR3 nucleotides: TGCAGCGTCCCGGGCGGCAGGGGCGGCTACACCTTC.

The chain carries TRBV20-1 and TRBJ2-3; TRBD2 is a possible D gene (6 bases). The CDR3 is made up of 13 amino acids. V shed 3 bases and J shed 2 bases, with 9 bases lying between them. CDR1 is DFQATT, CDR2 SNEGSKA, per germline (reference sequence). CDR3 sequence reads: CSARIAVTDTQYF. The CDR3 nucleotides read TGCAGTGCTAGGATAGCGGTCACAGATACGCAGTATTTT.

Of note for this clonotype: Its ends do not fully match the called genes, so a read error is possible. J is TRBJ2-7 and V is TRBV3-1, with D unclear. CDR1 LGHDT and CDR2 YNNKEL come from the germline V gene (reference sequence). This CDR3 has 12 amino acids. The CDR3 DNA reads as TGTGTCAGCAGCCAAAATGAAGAGACCCGGTACTTC. Translation: CVSSQNEETRYF.

This chain links TRBV3-1 with TRBJ1-2, with D possibly being TRBD1 (6 bases). V was trimmed by 1 base and J by 4 bases, leaving 13 bases between them. Germline CDR1 reads LGHDT; CDR2 reads YNNKEL (reference sequence). There are 15 residues in the CDR3. CDR3 amino acids: CASSQGRAGVYGYTF. The CDR3 DNA follows: TGTGCCAGCAGCCAAGGAAGAGCAGGGGTCTATGGCTACACCTTC. Complete variable domain (other parts from reference TRBV3-1 and TRBJ1-2): DTAVSQTPKYLVTQMGNDKSIKCEQNLGHDTMYWYKQDSKKFLKIMFSYNNKELIINETVPNRFSPKSPDKAHLNLHINSLELGDSAVYFCASSQGRAGVYGYTFGSGTRLTVV.

For this clonotype: With a much larger clone just one base away, this may be a read error. The chain uses TRBV12-3 or TRBV12-4 and TRBJ2-7; D is unclear. The end of the DNA aligns better with TRBJ2-5, so the J call may be wrong. This CDR3 has 13 amino acids. CDR3 loop: CAGRPAAGETQYF. The DNA for the CDR3 is TGTGCCGGCAGGCCGGCGGCCGGGGAGACCCAGTACTTC.

The chain has TRBV20-1 and TRBJ2-7; the D call may be TRBD1 or TRBD2 (5 bases each). Trimming took off 6 bases at V and 0 bases at J, with 15 bases between the two ends. The CDR3 consists of 14 residues. Germline V gives CDR1 DFQATT, CDR2 SNEGSKA (reference sequence). CDR3 bases: TGCAGTGCGGGGGACGATGACAGCTCCTACGAGCAGTACTTC. It translates to CSAGDDDSSYEQYF.

In this sample, this clonotype turned up a few times. The junction shows a germline mismatch at one end, possibly a read error. The chain employs TRBV5-1 and TRBJ2-1, with a possible D match to TRBD1 (6 bases). CDR1 is SGHRS, CDR2 YFSETQ, per germline. This CDR3 spans 13 amino acids. The CDR3 loop is CASSLIGDNERFF. The CDR3 coding sequence is TGCGCCAGCAGCTTGATTGGGGACAATGAGCGGTTCTTC.

This clonotype was detected only a few times. The J gene is TRBJ2-4, the V gene TRBV18; TRBD1 aligns across 7 bases. The DNA end is more similar to TRBJ2-5, so the J call may be wrong. Germline V gene sequence: CDR1 KGHSH, CDR2 LQKENI. The CDR3 spans 14 residues. The CDR3 reads CASSPTGDKETQYF. CDR3 bases: TGTGCCAGCTCACCAACAGGGGACAAAGAGACCCAGTACTTC.

The J gene is TRBJ2-1, the V gene TRBV2; 8 nucleotides agree with TRBD2. V shed 6 bases and J 9 bases; nucleotides not matched to a gene: 13. In germline, CDR1 is SNHLY, CDR2 FYNNEI. The CDR3 spans 15 residues. CDR3 bases: TGTGCCAGCAGCGCCGAGACCGGGGGGGAATCTGAGCAGTTCTTC. It codes for CASSAETGGESEQFF.

The chain has TRBV11-2 and TRBJ2-1, with 7 nucleotides matching TRBD2. Germline V gives CDR1 SGHAT, CDR2 FQNNGV. This CDR3 is 16 amino acids long. Germline trimming cut 6 bases from V and 0 bases from J; bases unmatched to any gene: 8. The CDR3 loop is CASRTARGSSYNEQFF. The DNA of the CDR3 is TGTGCCAGCAGAACCGCGCGGGGGAGCTCCTACAATGAGCAGTTCTTC.

The V and J genes are TRBV13 and TRBJ2-2; no clear D gene. Germline CDR1 and CDR2: PRHDT and FYEKMQ (reference sequence). The V gene lost 1 base and the J gene lost 3 bases, with 12 bases spanning the gap. This CDR3 contains 16 residues. The CDR3 DNA sequence: TGTGCCAGCAGCTTAGATTTGGACGGACACACCGGGGAGCTGTTTTTT. This gives the protein CASSLDLDGHTGELFF.

This clonotype has more than one count but fewer than ten. The rearrangement uses TRBV28 and TRBJ2-2; 9 bases match TRBD2. The CDR3 contains 14 residues. With V trimmed by 8 bases and J by 2 bases, 3 bases remained unmatched. CDR1 is MDHEN and CDR2 is SYDVKM in the germline V gene. The DNA for the CDR3 is TGTGCCAGCTTAGCGGGGGACAACACCGGGGAGCTGTTTTTT. Translated: CASLAGDNTGELFF.

At least ten counts were recorded for this clonotype. This chain connects TRBV29-1 to TRBJ2-7; maybe TRBD1 (6 bases). The length of the CDR3 is 12 residues. Germline V gene lookup returns CDR1 SQVTM and CDR2 ANQGSEA. The germline V and J ends were trimmed by 1 base and 9 bases, with 13 bases remaining between them. Here the CDR3 DNA reads TGCAGCGTTGAAGCAGGGGCCTGGGGGCAGTACTTC. Translated: CSVEAGAWGQYF.

This clonotype was seen repeatedly, ten times or more. The V gene is TRBV5-1, the J gene TRBJ2-7; D is uncertain. CDR1 is SGHRS and CDR2 is YFSETQ in the germline V gene. Between the trimmed V and J ends, which lost 0 bases and 5 bases, there was a span of 12 bases. CDR3 length equals 14 residues. The CDR3 DNA reads as TGCGCCAGCAGCTTGGTTCTGGGCTTCGACGAGCAGTACTTC. It codes for CASSLVLGFDEQYF.

This clonotype was found a few times. The chain joins TRBV29-1 to TRBJ2-7; TRBD1 matches at 8 bases. The V gene end was trimmed by 2 bases and the J gene end by 3 bases; junction bases not matched to a gene: 6. Germline CDR1 reads SQVTM; CDR2 reads ANQGSEA. CDR3 size: 14 residues. CDR3 sequence (DNA): TGCAGCGTTGAATGGGACAGGAGTTTCTACGAGCAGTACTTC. Its translation is CSVEWDRSFYEQYF.

This clonotype showed up just once. A junction boundary mismatches the germline segment, possibly from a read error. The chain combines TRBV29-1 with TRBJ2-1, with 8 bases lining up with TRBD1. The CDR3 covers 14 residues. The germline gives CDR1 SQVTM, CDR2 ANQGSEA. The CDR3 nucleotides are TGCAGCGGCAGAGACAGGGGTTCCTACAATGAGCGGTTCTTC. This sequence encodes CSGRDRGSYNERFF.

The V call is TRBV7-2, the J call TRBJ2-1; D is undetermined. The CDR3 contains 13 residues. Trimming took off 6 bases at V and 8 bases at J, with 14 bases between the two ends. Germline loops: CDR1 SGHTA, CDR2 FQGNSA. CDR3 in DNA: TGTGCCAGCAGGTTTCCTCCGGGCTATGAGCAGTTCTTC. This sequence encodes CASRFPPGYEQFF. Drawing the rest from reference TRBV7-2 and TRBJ2-1, the complete variable domain is GAGVSQSPSNKVTEKGKDVELRCDPISGHTALYWYRQSLGQGLEFLIYFQGNSAPDKSGLPSDRFSAERTGGSVSTLTIQRTQQEDSAVYLCASRFPPGYEQFFGPGTRLTVL.

This clonotype showed up just a few times. The CDR3 bases are TGCGCCAGCATAGGGACAGGGTCCAGCGAGCAGTACTTC. Translation: CASIGTGSSEQYF. The chain combines TRBV5-1 with TRBJ2-5; 9 nucleotides line up with TRBD1. The end of the DNA fits TRBJ2-7 better, so the J call may be wrong. The CDR3 runs 13 residues. CDR1 is SGHRS, CDR2 YFSETQ, per germline.

The J gene is TRBJ1-5, the V gene TRBV7-2; 12 bases match TRBD1. There are 15 residues in the CDR3. V gave up 6 bases and J gave up 5 bases; unmatched junction bases: 5. CDR1 and CDR2 from the germline V gene are SGHTA and FQGNSA. The CDR3 spells CASSRDRGLDQPQHF. The CDR3 coding sequence is TGTGCCAGCAGTAGGGACAGGGGGCTCGATCAGCCCCAGCATTTT.

The chain couples TRBV6-5 to TRBJ1-1; a weak D match, TRBD1 (6 bases). V shed 4 bases and J shed 10 bases, with 25 bases lying between them. In germline, CDR1 is MNHEY, CDR2 SVGAGI. This CDR3 is built from 16 residues. This CDR3 is CASSSEEGGFVWRAFF. Here the CDR3 DNA reads TGTGCCAGCAGTTCCGAAGAGGGGGGGTTTGTCTGGAGAGCTTTCTTT.

This clonotype was detected ten times or more. J is TRBJ1-6 and V is TRBV12-5; possibly TRBD1 for D (5 bases). Germline CDR1 LGHNT, CDR2 FRNRAP. Trimming stripped 6 bases from V and 5 bases from J, with 5 bases between. The CDR3 covers 12 residues. The CDR3 loop reads CASGRDNSPLHF. In DNA form, the CDR3 reads TGTGCTAGTGGCAGGGATAATTCACCCCTCCACTTT.

The rearrangement joins TRBV3-1 to TRBJ1-5; D is uncertain. From germline, CDR1 is LGHDT and CDR2 YNNKEL (reference sequence). V was clipped by 3 bases and J by 9 bases, with 12 bases between them. This CDR3 contains 13 residues. The CDR3 DNA reads as TGTGCCAGCAGCCAGCAGCTTGAGCGGCCCCAGCATTTT. This translates into CASSQQLERPQHF.

The chain recombines TRBV12-3 or TRBV12-4 with TRBJ1-4; D is possibly TRBD1 (6 bases). The CDR3 covers 14 residues. Trimming cost V 4 bases and J 10 bases, with 16 bases left between them. For the CDR3, the DNA is TGTGCCAGCAGTTCCGAAGGGGGGCGAGGAAAACTGTTTTTT. Protein: CASSSEGGRGKLFF.